A selection of T cell receptor beta chains follows, all from one sample in a study of cytomegalovirus exposure and HLA in healthy donors. Libraries were prepared by immunoSEQ multiplex PCR; TCRdb keeps only in-frame clonotypes and omits some of them. This specimen shows around 34,000 clones; the ten leading clones hold around 1.9%. Input material: PBMCs. The receptors shown here come from a woman between 35 and 50 years old in good health and CMV-seropositive. Each CDR3 is given with its conserved first and last residue. D genes are given only for firm matches.

d_call	j_call	v_call	cdr3_aa	cdr3_nt
-	TRBJ2-5	TRBV6-1	CASSPRETQYF	TGTGCCAGCAGTCCTCGAGAGACCCAGTACTTC
TRBD1	TRBJ1-2	TRBV2	CASSARTGGSNYGYTF	TGTGCCAGCAGTGCCCGGACAGGGGGCAGTAACTATGGCTACACCTTC
TRBD1	TRBJ1-1	TRBV7-9	CASSLSPGQGGTEAFF	TGTGCCAGCAGCTTATCCCCCGGACAGGGAGGAACTGAAGCTTTCTTT
TRBD1	TRBJ2-1	TRBV2	CASSKSPGTGYNEQFF	TGTGCCAGCAGCAAATCACCTGGGACAGGGTACAATGAGCAGTTCTTC
TRBD1	TRBJ1-3	TRBV5-1	CASSSGGQGARGNTIYF	TGCGCCAGCAGTTCGGGGGGACAGGGGGCGAGAGGAAACACCATATATTTT
TRBD2	TRBJ2-7	TRBV10-3	CAISGQSGEKAYEQYF	TGTGCCATCAGTGGCCAGAGCGGGGAAAAGGCATACGAGCAGTACTTC
-	TRBJ2-7	TRBV18	CASSETLSSYEQYF	TGTGCCAGCTCAGAAACTTTGAGCTCCTACGAGCAGTACTTC
TRBD1	TRBJ2-3	TRBV11-1	CASRRDRSSTDTQYF	TGTGCCAGCAGACGGGACAGGAGTAGCACAGATACGCAGTATTTT
TRBD2	TRBJ2-7	TRBV9	CASSGGREAHEQYF	TGTGCCAGCAGCGGCGGGAGGGAGGCCCACGAGCAGTACTTC
TRBD2	TRBJ2-1	TRBV19	CASSISGTYNEQFF	TGTGCCAGTAGTATAAGCGGGACCTACAATGAGCAGTTCTTC
-	TRBJ2-6	TRBV4-3	CASSQAPGSLGANVLTF	TGCGCCAGCAGCCAAGCCCCTGGCTCTCTGGGGGCCAACGTCCTGACTTTC
TRBD1	TRBJ1-6	TRBV18	CASSLGTGVWDSPLHF	TGTGCCAGCTCACTAGGGACAGGGGTTTGGGATTCACCCCTCCACTTT
-	TRBJ1-2	TRBV5-6	CASSFQGRDGYTF	TGTGCCAGCAGCTTCCAGGGGCGCGATGGCTACACCTTC
-	TRBJ2-1	TRBV21-1	CASSKEARLAANEQFF	TGTGCCAGCAGCAAAGAGGCACGGCTAGCTGCGAATGAGCAGTTCTTC
TRBD1	TRBJ2-5	TRBV19	CASSITGGGETQYF	TGTGCCAGTAGTATAACAGGGGGCGGCGAGACCCAGTACTTC
-	TRBJ1-1	TRBV4-1	CASSGIGRTEAFF	TGCGCCAGCAGCGGGATCGGGAGGACTGAAGCTTTCTTT
-	TRBJ2-5	TRBV6-5	CASSYGGSPSETQYF	TGTGCCAGCAGTTACGGCGGGTCCCCTTCTGAGACCCAGTACTTC
TRBD1	TRBJ2-3	TRBV6-6	CASSTGTGSTDTQYF	TGTGCCAGCAGCACCGGGACAGGGTCGACAGATACGCAGTATTTT
TRBD1	TRBJ2-7	TRBV5-5	CASSYRDRTYEQYF	TGTGCCAGCAGTTACCGGGACAGGACCTACGAGCAGTACTTC
-	TRBJ1-5	TRBV7-2	CASSLLGTALNQPQHF	TGTGCCAGCAGCTTACTTGGCACAGCCTTAAATCAGCCCCAGCATTTT
-	TRBJ2-6	TRBV4-3	CASSYSGTFSGANVLTF	TGCGCCAGCAGCTACTCCGGGACTTTCTCCGGGGCCAACGTCCTGACTTTC
TRBD2	TRBJ2-3	TRBV5-1	CASSGGGIAGVTDTQYF	TGCGCCAGCAGCGGAGGGGGGATAGCGGGGGTTACAGATACGCAGTATTTT
TRBD2	TRBJ2-5	TRBV5-1	CASSGVWAGDRETQYF	TGCGCCAGCAGCGGGGTTTGGGCGGGAGATCGGGAGACCCAGTACTTC
TRBD1	TRBJ1-2	TRBV29-1	CSVVRGRNYGYTF	TGCAGCGTTGTGAGGGGGCGTAACTATGGCTACACCTTC
-	TRBJ2-5	TRBV9	CASSVAPLVNQETQYF	TGTGCCAGCAGCGTAGCTCCCCTAGTGAACCAAGAGACCCAGTACTTC
-	TRBJ1-5	TRBV7-9	CASSPPSGGNQPQHF	TGTGCCAGCAGCCCCCCGTCCGGGGGGAATCAGCCCCAGCATTTT
-	TRBJ2-7	TRBV25-1	CASSFGGREQYF	TGTGCCAGCAGTTTCGGGGGTCGGGAGCAGTACTTC